One and the same sample provided the 31 T cell receptor beta chains below, sequenced in a study of blood T cell repertoires in COVID-19. Profiled with immunoSEQ multiplex PCR; TCRdb holds only in-frame clones, not every one. The sample carries 15,000 to 20,000 clones, roughly 90% recorded once. Source material: peripheral blood. The receptor set was obtained from a man in his forties or fifties with active COVID-19.

The chain has TRBV10-2 and TRBJ2-7; possibly TRBD1 for D (6 bases). This CDR3 is 14 amino acids long. The germline V gene has CDR1 WSHSY and CDR2 SAAADI. Trimming pared 3 bases from V and 4 bases from J, leaving 13 bases between. CDR3 DNA sequence: TGCGCCAGCAGTGAAATATGGGGGCTATACGAGCAGTACTTC. Amino acid sequence: CASSEIWGLYEQYF.

The chain recombines TRBV10-3 with TRBJ2-1; D remains ambiguous. V was trimmed by 11 bases and J by 7 bases, leaving 21 bases between them. The CDR3 is 14 residues long. Germline-derived CDR1 and CDR2 are ENHRY and SYGVKD. CDR3 sequence (DNA): TGTGCCGTAAGCGCCGAGTCACCCTGGAATGAGCAGTTCTTC. Translating it yields CAVSAESPWNEQFF.

The rearrangement joins TRBV7-6 to TRBJ2-7, with 8 bases that match TRBD1. The length of the CDR3 is 15 residues. Trimming cost V 5 bases and J 2 bases; bases outside gene matches: 8. The germline V gene has CDR1 SGHVS and CDR2 FNYEAQ. The CDR3 spells CASSPRQGPAYEQYF. The CDR3 DNA reads as TGTGCCAGCAGCCCCCGACAGGGGCCCGCCTACGAGCAGTACTTC.

The rearrangement links TRBV6-2 or TRBV6-3 to TRBJ1-1, with D possibly being TRBD1 (6 bases). Trimming left V 7 bases short and J 7 bases short, with 13 bases between. The CDR3 totals 12 residues. The germline CDR1 and CDR2 sequences are MNHEY and SVGEGT. CDR3 region: CASTPAGVEAFF. The CDR3 DNA reads as TGTGCCAGCACCCCGGCAGGGGTTGAAGCTTTCTTT.

V is TRBV7-9 and J is TRBJ1-2; D remains ambiguous. Looked up from germline, CDR1 is SEHNR and CDR2 is FQNEAQ (reference sequence). The CDR3 is 15 residues long. Trimming took off 4 bases at V and 6 bases at J, with 18 bases between the two ends. CDR3 bases: TGTGCCAGCAGCTCGGGTCAGTGGGTTGGAGATGGCTACACCTTC. Its protein product is CASSSGQWVGDGYTF.

The chain employs TRBV7-9 and TRBJ2-1; TRBD2 might be the D (5 bases). CDR1 is SEHNR, CDR2 FQNEAQ, per germline (reference sequence). The CDR3 extends over 14 amino acids. Trimming removed 0 bases at V and 2 bases at J, with 5 bases between. The CDR3 DNA sequence: TGTGCCAGCAGCTTAGCGGGAGCCTACAATGAGCAGTTCTTC. Translating it yields CASSLAGAYNEQFF.

The chain employs TRBV3-1 (or the pseudogene TRBV3-2) and TRBJ2-1; weak D call: TRBD2 (6 bases). The CDR3 length is 18 residues. Germline V lookup: CDR1 LGHDT, CDR2 YNNKEL (reference sequence). V was cut by 2 bases and J by 8 bases, with 25 bases left in between. CDR3 protein: CASSQPDSGGASFDEQFF. The CDR3 bases are TGTGCCAGCAGCCAACCTGATAGCGGAGGGGCTTCCTTCGATGAGCAGTTCTTC.

This clone was seen just once. This chain uses TRBV5-5 with TRBJ1-1; 8 bases match TRBD1. V gave up 4 bases and J gave up 5 bases; unmatched junction bases: 13. The CDR3 covers 16 residues. Germline loops: CDR1 SGHKS, CDR2 YYEKEE (reference sequence). The DNA of the CDR3 is TGTGCCAGCAGCCTCCCCCTATTGACAGGGGCTACTGAAGCTTTCTTT. This sequence encodes CASSLPLLTGATEAFF.

V usage is TRBV5-1 and J usage is TRBJ2-1; 8 positions agree with TRBD2. V trimming: 3 bases; J trimming: 3 bases; junction bases outside the gene matches: 8. This CDR3 is built from 16 residues. Germline CDR1 reads SGHRS; CDR2 reads YFSETQ. The CDR3 DNA is TGCGCCAGCAGCTGGGAGCGGGAGAACCTCTACAATGAGCAGTTCTTC. This gives the protein CASSWERENLYNEQFF.

The chain couples TRBV5-4 to TRBJ2-1; 8 bases line up with TRBD2. The CDR3 consists of 15 residues. Germline CDR1 SGHNT, CDR2 YYREEE (reference sequence). The ends lost 0 bases at V and 5 bases at J; junction bases unmatched: 4. The CDR3 spells CASSLATSGNNEQFF. The CDR3 coding sequence is TGTGCCAGCAGCTTGGCTACTAGCGGAAACAATGAGCAGTTCTTC.

The CDR3 DNA reads as TGTGCCAGCAGCCGGGGGACGGATACTAACTATGGCTACACCTTC. Its protein is CASSRGTDTNYGYTF. The chain uses TRBV5-6 and TRBJ1-2, with a tentative D call TRBD1 (5 bases). This CDR3 has 15 amino acids. Germline V CDR1 and CDR2: SGHDT, YYEEEE. Trimming shortened V by 4 bases and J by 0 bases, and 13 bases separated the two germline ends.

This sequence joins TRBV4-3 and TRBJ2-1, with TRBD2 identical over 9 bases. After removal of 0 bases from V and 7 bases from J, the junction contained 10 bases not matched to a gene. Per germline, CDR1 LGHNA and CDR2 YSLEER. CDR3 length equals 17 residues. Here the CDR3 DNA reads TGCGCCAGCAGCCAAGATCTCCCTCGGCGGGGGGGGAATGAGCAGTTCTTC. As protein: CASSQDLPRRGGNEQFF.

Only a few counts were recorded for this clone. V and J are TRBV6-5 and TRBJ2-1, with TRBD2 matching 9 bases. The CDR3 has 12 residues. The germline CDR1 and CDR2 sequences are MNHEY and SVGAGI. V was pared by 8 bases and J by 9 bases, with 5 bases of the junction left unmatched. The CDR3 sequence is CASRSLAGEQFF. The DNA for the CDR3 is TGTGCCAGCCGCTCACTAGCGGGTGAGCAGTTCTTC.

Here the CDR3 reads CASRHTGKAFF. CDR3 bases: TGTGCCAGCAGACATACAGGGAAAGCTTTCTTT. This chain connects TRBV11-2 to TRBJ1-1; TRBD1 might be the D (6 bases). Trimming took 6 bases from V and 9 from J, leaving 11 bases between them. Germline CDR1 reads SGHAT; CDR2 reads FQNNGV. This CDR3 contains 11 residues.

This chain uses TRBV7-7 with TRBJ2-7; 7 bases map to TRBD1. The ends lost 2 bases at V and 6 bases at J; junction bases unmatched: 7. The CDR3 runs to 14 residues. In germline, CDR1 is SSHAT, CDR2 FNYEAQ (reference sequence). The CDR3 region is CASSLTGTASEQYF. The CDR3 nucleotides read TGTGCCAGCAGCTTAACCGGGACAGCCTCCGAGCAGTACTTC.

V usage is TRBV18 and J usage is TRBJ1-3; D is possibly TRBD1 (5 bases). Germline V gene sequence: CDR1 KGHSH, CDR2 LQKENI. The germline V and J ends were trimmed by 2 bases and 3 bases, with 14 bases remaining between them. The CDR3 loop spans 16 amino acids. The CDR3 here is CASSPARRGSGNTIYF. The CDR3 region has the DNA TGTGCCAGCTCACCAGCCCGAAGGGGTAGTGGAAACACCATATATTTT.

The CDR3 region is CASSRTSGYNEQFF. CDR3 nucleotide sequence: TGTGCCAGTAGCCGGACTAGCGGCTACAATGAGCAGTTCTTC. The chain uses TRBV19 and TRBJ2-1, with 10 nucleotides matching TRBD2. V was clipped by 6 bases and J by 3 bases; unmatched bases: 2. The CDR3 sequence is 14 residues long. Germline V CDR1 and CDR2: LNHDA, SQIVND (reference sequence).

The rearrangement joins TRBV30 to TRBJ2-3; TRBD2 agrees at 10 bases. The CDR3 has 15 amino acids. With 7 bases clipped from V and 2 bases from J, the junction kept 9 bases outside the gene matches. The germline CDR1 and CDR2 sequences are GTSNPN and SVGIG (reference sequence). The CDR3 spells CASTLAGVNTDTQYF. CDR3 DNA: TGTGCCTCAACCCTAGCGGGAGTTAACACAGATACGCAGTATTTT.

This clone was seen a few times. V is TRBV5-5 and J is TRBJ2-7; D gene unclear. V lost 0 bases and J 3 bases, leaving 7 bases between the germline ends. CDR1 and CDR2 from the germline V gene are SGHKS and YYEKEE (reference sequence). The CDR3 consists of 13 residues. Here the CDR3 reads CASSLESSYEQYF. CDR3 sequence (DNA): TGTGCCAGCAGCTTGGAGTCCAGCTACGAGCAGTACTTC.

The V call is TRBV3-1 (or the pseudogene TRBV3-2), the J call TRBJ2-1, with TRBD1 matching over 10 bases. V lost 3 bases and J lost 4; bases outside the gene matches: 3. The V gene's germline CDR1 is LGHDT and CDR2 YNNKEL (reference sequence). There are 15 residues in the CDR3. The CDR3 region is CASSQTGGAYNEQFF. CDR3 in DNA: TGTGCCAGCAGCCAGACAGGGGGCGCTTACAATGAGCAGTTCTTC.

The chain recombines TRBV12-3 or TRBV12-4 with TRBJ2-2; 7 bases are a match to TRBD2. The J segment lost 6 bases and the V segment lost 3 bases, leaving 1 base of the junction unmatched. CDR3 length: 13 amino acids. For the CDR3, the DNA is TGTGCCAGCAGTTTCAGCGGGGCCGGGGAGCTGTTTTTT. Translated, it gives CASSFSGAGELFF.

V and J are TRBV7-2 and TRBJ1-5, with D perhaps matching TRBD1 (5 bases). Trimming cost V 6 bases and J 7 bases, with 19 bases left between them. The germline CDR1 and CDR2 sequences are SGHTA and FQGNSA. This CDR3 has 15 amino acids. CDR3 sequence: CASRRDGTAGQPQHF. The DNA of the CDR3 is TGTGCCAGCAGGAGAGATGGGACCGCGGGGCAGCCCCAGCATTTT.

The chain joins TRBV6-2 or TRBV6-3 to TRBJ2-3, with D possibly being TRBD2 (6 bases). Per the germline V gene, CDR1 is MNHEY and CDR2 is SVGEGT. The CDR3 is made up of 17 amino acids. V was shortened by 5 bases and J by 1 base, with 19 bases between the two germline ends. CDR3 region: CASSNRDSHRGTDTQYF. The CDR3 DNA reads TGTGCCAGCAGTAACCGGGACTCCCATCGGGGCACAGATACGCAGTATTTT.

The chain joins TRBV25-1 to TRBJ2-5; TRBD2 matches at 7 bases. This CDR3 comprises 14 residues. The J segment lost 3 bases and the V segment lost 5 bases, leaving 6 bases of the junction unmatched. Looked up from germline, CDR1 is MGHDK and CDR2 is SYGVNS. The CDR3 DNA reads as TGTGCCAGCAGTACTCTAGCGGAGAAAGAGACCCAGTACTTC. Translating it yields CASSTLAEKETQYF.

The rearrangement uses TRBV9 and TRBJ1-4, with 7 bases lining up with TRBD1. Germline CDR1 SGDLS, CDR2 YYNGEE. V lost 0 bases to trimming and J lost 8 bases; unmatched junction nucleotides: 4. The CDR3 has 14 residues. The CDR3 sequence: CASSVGQGHEKLFF. The CDR3 DNA follows: TGTGCCAGCAGCGTAGGACAGGGTCACGAAAAACTGTTTTTT.

The chain has TRBV7-3 and TRBJ2-2; TRBD1 aligns across 8 bases. Germline CDR1 and CDR2: SGHTA and FQGTGA. The J segment lost 1 base and the V segment lost 3 bases, leaving 4 bases of the junction unmatched. The CDR3 runs to 16 residues. The CDR3 reads CASSFQGTGNTGELFF. The CDR3 nucleotides read TGTGCCAGCAGCTTTCAAGGGACAGGGAACACCGGGGAGCTGTTTTTT. Using reference TRBV7-3 and TRBJ2-2 for the parts outside the CDR3, the full variable domain is GAGVSQTPSNKVTEKGKYVELRCDPISGHTALYWYRQSLGQGPEFLIYFQGTGAADDSGLPNDRFFAVRPEGSVSTLKIQRTERGDSAVYLCASSFQGTGNTGELFFGEGSRLTVL.

The chain recombines TRBV11-1 with TRBJ1-4; 9 bases are a match to TRBD1. CDR3 length: 15 amino acids. The germline CDR1 and CDR2 sequences are SGHAT and FQDESV (reference sequence). V lost 5 bases, J lost 7 bases, and 8 bases stayed unmatched. The CDR3 loop is CASSQVQGAGEKLFF. The CDR3 region has the DNA TGTGCCAGCAGCCAGGTACAGGGGGCGGGTGAAAAACTGTTTTTT.

The CDR3 region has the DNA TGCGCCAGCAGTGAGTCCGGGACAGGGGGGCTAGCTGCTGAGCAGTTCTTC. This encodes CASSESGTGGLAAEQFF. V usage is TRBV10-1 and J usage is TRBJ2-1; 11 bases are a match to TRBD1. The CDR3 totals 17 residues. V was clipped by 0 bases and J by 9 bases; unmatched bases: 10. The germline V gene has CDR1 WNHNN and CDR2 SYGVQD (reference sequence).

This chain connects TRBV28 to TRBJ1-1; 7 bases fit TRBD1. CDR1 MDHEN and CDR2 SYDVKM come from the germline V gene. The ends lost 4 bases at V and 4 bases at J; junction bases unmatched: 15. The length of the CDR3 is 17 residues. CDR3 bases: TGTGCCAGCAGTTCTACGGCTCCTGACAGGGAGTTCACTGAAGCTTTCTTT. Translation: CASSSTAPDREFTEAFF.

The V and J genes are TRBV12-3 or TRBV12-4 and TRBJ2-1, with TRBD2 matching 7 bases. The CDR3 sequence is 12 residues long. Unmatched junction bases numbered 3, after V lost 5 bases and J lost 8 bases. CDR3 in DNA: TGTGCCAGCAGTCCCGGACTAGATGAGCAGTTCTTC. The encoded protein is CASSPGLDEQFF.

The chain combines TRBV4-2 with TRBJ1-5, with 8 bases fitting TRBD1. The CDR3 loop spans 16 amino acids. Germline V gene sequence: CDR1 LGHNA, CDR2 YNFKEQ. J lost 1 base, V lost 2 bases, and 4 bases had no gene match. Here the CDR3 DNA reads TGTGCCAGCAGCCAATCACAGGGGGTCAGCAATCAGCCCCAGCATTTT. Its protein is CASSQSQGVSNQPQHF.